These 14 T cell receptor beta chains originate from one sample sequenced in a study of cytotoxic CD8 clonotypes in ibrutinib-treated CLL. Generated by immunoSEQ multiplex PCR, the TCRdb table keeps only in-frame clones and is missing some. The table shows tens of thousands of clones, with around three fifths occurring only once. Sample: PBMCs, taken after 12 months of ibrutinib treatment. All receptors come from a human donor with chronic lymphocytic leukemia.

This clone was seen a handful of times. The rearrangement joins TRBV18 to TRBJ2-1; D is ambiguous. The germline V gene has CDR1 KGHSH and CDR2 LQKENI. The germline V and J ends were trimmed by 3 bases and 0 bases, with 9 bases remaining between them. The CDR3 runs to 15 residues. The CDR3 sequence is CASSPSTHSYNEQFF. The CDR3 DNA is TGTGCCAGCTCACCCAGCACCCACTCCTACAATGAGCAGTTCTTC. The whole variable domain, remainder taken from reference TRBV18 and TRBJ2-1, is NAGVMQNPRHLVRRRGQEARLRCSPMKGHSHVYWYRQLPEEGLKFMVYLQKENIIDESGMPKERFSAEFPKEGPSILRIQQVVRGDSAAYFCASSPSTHSYNEQFFGPGTRLTVL.

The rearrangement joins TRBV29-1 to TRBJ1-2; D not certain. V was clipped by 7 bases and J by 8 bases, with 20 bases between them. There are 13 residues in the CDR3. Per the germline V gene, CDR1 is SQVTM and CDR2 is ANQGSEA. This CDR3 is CSASSPLRSGYTF. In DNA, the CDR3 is TGCAGCGCTAGTAGCCCCCTGAGGTCGGGCTACACCTTC.

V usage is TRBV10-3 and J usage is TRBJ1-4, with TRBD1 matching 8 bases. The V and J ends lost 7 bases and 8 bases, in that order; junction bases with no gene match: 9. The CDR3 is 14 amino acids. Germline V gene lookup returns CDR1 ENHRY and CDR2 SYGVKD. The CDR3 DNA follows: TGTGCCATCACCCCGGACAGGGACCAAGAAAAACTGTTTTTT. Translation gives CAITPDRDQEKLFF.

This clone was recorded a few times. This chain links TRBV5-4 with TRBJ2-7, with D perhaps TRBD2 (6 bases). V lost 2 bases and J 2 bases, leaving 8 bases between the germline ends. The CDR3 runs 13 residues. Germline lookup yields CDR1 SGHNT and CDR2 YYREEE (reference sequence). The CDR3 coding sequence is TGTGCCAGCAGCTTCTGGGGGGCCTACGAGCAGTACTTC. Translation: CASSFWGAYEQYF.

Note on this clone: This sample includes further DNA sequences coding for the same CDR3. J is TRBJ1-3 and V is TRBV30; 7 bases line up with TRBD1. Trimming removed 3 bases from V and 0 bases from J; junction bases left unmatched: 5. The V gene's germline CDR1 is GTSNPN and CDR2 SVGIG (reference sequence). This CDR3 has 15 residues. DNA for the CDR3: TGTGCCTGGAGCCGGGACAGTGGCTCTGGAAACACCATATATTTT. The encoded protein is CAWSRDSGSGNTIYF. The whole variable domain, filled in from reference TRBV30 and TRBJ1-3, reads SQTIHQWPATLVQPVGSPLSLECTVEGTSNPNLYWYRQAAGRGLQLLFYSVGIGQISSEVPQNLSASRPQDRQFILSSKKLLLSDSGFYLCAWSRDSGSGNTIYFGEGSWLTVV.

The CDR3 loop reads CSGALGDTQYF. In nucleotides, the CDR3 is TGCTCGGGTGCCTTAGGAGATACGCAGTATTTT. The chain recombines TRBV20-1 with TRBJ2-3; D gene uncertain. The CDR3 sequence is 11 residues long. The germline V gene encodes CDR1 DFQATT and CDR2 SNEGSKA (reference sequence).

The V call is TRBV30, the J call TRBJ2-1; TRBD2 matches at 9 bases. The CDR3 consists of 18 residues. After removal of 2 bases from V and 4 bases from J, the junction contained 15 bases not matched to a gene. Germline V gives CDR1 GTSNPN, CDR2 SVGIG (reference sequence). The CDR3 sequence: CAWSSPSGSGRSYNEQFF. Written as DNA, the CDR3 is TGTGCCTGGAGTTCCCCTTCTGGGAGCGGGAGGTCTTACAATGAGCAGTTCTTC.

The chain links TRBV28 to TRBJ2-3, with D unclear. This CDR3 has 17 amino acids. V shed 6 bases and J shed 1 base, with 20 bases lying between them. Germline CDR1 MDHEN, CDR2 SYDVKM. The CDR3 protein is CASSPPRRVAGTDTQYF. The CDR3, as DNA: TGTGCCAGCAGCCCACCCCGCCGAGTAGCTGGCACAGATACGCAGTATTTT. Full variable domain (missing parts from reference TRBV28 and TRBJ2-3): DVKVTQSSRYLVKRTGEKVFLECVQDMDHENMFWYRQDPGLGLRLIYFSYDVKMKEKGDIPEGYSVSREKKERFSLILESASTNQTSMYLCASSPPRRVAGTDTQYFGPGTRLTVL.

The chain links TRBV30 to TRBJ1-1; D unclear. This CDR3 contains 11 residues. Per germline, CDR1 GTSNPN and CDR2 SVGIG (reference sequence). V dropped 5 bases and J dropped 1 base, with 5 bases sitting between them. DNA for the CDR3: TGTGCCTGGGTCAAGAACACTGAAGCTTTCTTT. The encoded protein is CAWVKNTEAFF.

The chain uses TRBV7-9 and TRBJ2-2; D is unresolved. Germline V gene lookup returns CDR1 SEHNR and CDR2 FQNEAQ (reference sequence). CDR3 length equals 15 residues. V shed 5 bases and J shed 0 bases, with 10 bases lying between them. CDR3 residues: CASSRPAANTGELFF. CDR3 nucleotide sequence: TGTGCCAGCAGCCGCCCAGCCGCGAACACCGGGGAGCTGTTTTTT.

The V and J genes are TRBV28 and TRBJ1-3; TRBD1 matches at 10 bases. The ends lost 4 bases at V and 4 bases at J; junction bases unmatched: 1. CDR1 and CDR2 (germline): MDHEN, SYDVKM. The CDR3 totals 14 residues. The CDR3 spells CASSWTGGGNTIYF. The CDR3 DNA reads TGTGCCAGCAGTTGGACAGGGGGAGGAAACACCATATATTTT.

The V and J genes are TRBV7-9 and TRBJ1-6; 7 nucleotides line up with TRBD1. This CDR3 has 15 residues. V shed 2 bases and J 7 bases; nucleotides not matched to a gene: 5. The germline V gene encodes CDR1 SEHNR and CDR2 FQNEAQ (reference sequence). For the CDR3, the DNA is TGTGCCAGCAGCTTATCGGGACAGCGAAATTCACCCCTCCACTTT. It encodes CASSLSGQRNSPLHF. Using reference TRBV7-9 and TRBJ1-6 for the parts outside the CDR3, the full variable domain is DTGVSQNPRHKITKRGQNVTFRCDPISEHNRLYWYRQTLGQGPEFLTYFQNEAQLEKSRLLSDRFSAERPKGSFSTLEIQRTEQGDSAMYLCASSLSGQRNSPLHFGNGTRLTVT.

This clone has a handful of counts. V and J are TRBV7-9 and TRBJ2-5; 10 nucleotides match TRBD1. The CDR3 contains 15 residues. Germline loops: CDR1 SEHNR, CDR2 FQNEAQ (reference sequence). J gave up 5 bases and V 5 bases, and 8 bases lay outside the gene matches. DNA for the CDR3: TGTGCCAGCAGCGTGGGACAGGGGACTGGGGAGACCCAGTACTTC. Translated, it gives CASSVGQGTGETQYF.

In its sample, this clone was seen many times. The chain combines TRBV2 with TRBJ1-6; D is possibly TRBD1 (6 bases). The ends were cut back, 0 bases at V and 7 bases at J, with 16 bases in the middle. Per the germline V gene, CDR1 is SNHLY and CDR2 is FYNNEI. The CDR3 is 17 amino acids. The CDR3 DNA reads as TGTGCCAGCAGTGAAGCGCTGCGGGGGCCTAAAAATTCACCCCTCCACTTT. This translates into CASSEALRGPKNSPLHF.